This TCR beta chain is drawn from a study of neurological immune-mediated disorders. A 10-nucleotide random UMI tagged transcripts in template-switch 5'RACE cDNA synthesis. Over 170 million TCR-beta sequences, together covering 15-18 subjects, were produced by every individual sequencing run that was carried out. TCRdb recomputed calls from the 5' RACE reads with MiXCR, one row per CDR3 protein. This sample carries about 76,000 distinct CDR3 sequences, approximately 17% of them seen once, and the ten largest clones take approximately 15%. General study results and limits: TCR clonal expansion peaked in HTLV-1-associated myelopathy patients and was lowest in multiple sclerosis patients.

This clonotype was recorded many times. The antigen is undetermined. Germline V lookup: CDR1 SGHKS, CDR2 YYEKEE (reference sequence). V was clipped by 2 bases and J by 4 bases, with 13 bases between them. CDR3 length: 15 residues. The chain combines TRBV5-5 with TRBJ1-5; weak D call: TRBD1 (5 bases). The sequenced sample was PBMCs. The clonotype comes from a woman aged 35 to 49 in good health. CDR3 in amino acids: CASSFSTGDNQPQHF. The CDR3 nucleotides read TGTGCCAGCAGCTTCTCTACAGGTGATAATCAGCCCCAGCATTTT.